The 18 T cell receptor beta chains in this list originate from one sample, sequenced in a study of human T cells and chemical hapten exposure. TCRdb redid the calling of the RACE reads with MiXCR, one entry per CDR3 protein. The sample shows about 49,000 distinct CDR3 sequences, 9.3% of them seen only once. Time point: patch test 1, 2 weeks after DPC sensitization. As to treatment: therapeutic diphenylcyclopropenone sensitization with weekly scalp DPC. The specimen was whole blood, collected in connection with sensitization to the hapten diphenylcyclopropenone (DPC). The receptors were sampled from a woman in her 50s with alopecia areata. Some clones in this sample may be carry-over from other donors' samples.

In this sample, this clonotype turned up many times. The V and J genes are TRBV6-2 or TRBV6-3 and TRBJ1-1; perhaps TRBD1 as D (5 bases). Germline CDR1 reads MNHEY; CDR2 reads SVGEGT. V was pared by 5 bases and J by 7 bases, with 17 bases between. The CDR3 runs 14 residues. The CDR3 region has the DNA TGTGCCAGCAGTCCCGGGAGGGGCAATGGTGAAGCTTTCTTT. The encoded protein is CASSPGRGNGEAFF.

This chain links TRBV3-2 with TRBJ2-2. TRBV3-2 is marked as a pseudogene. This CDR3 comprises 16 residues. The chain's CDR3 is CASSLLGQPNTGELFF. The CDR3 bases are TGTGCCAGCAGCCTCCTCGGTCAGCCGAACACCGGGGAGCTGTTTTTT.

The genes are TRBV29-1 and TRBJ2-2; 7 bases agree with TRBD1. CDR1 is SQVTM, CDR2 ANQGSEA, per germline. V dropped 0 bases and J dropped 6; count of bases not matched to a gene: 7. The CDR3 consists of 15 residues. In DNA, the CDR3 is TGCAGCGTTGAAGATCTGTCAGGGGGTGCCGGGGAGCTGTTTTTT. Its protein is CSVEDLSGGAGELFF.

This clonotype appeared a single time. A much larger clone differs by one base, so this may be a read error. The CDR3 nucleotides are TGTGCCAGCACCGCGAACACTGAAGCTTTCTTT. Protein: CASTANTEAFF. J is TRBJ1-1 and V is TRBV6-6; D not certain. V lost 7 bases and J lost 1, with 4 bases in between. The CDR3 contains 11 residues. CDR1 is MNHNY and CDR2 is SVGAGI in the germline V gene (reference sequence).

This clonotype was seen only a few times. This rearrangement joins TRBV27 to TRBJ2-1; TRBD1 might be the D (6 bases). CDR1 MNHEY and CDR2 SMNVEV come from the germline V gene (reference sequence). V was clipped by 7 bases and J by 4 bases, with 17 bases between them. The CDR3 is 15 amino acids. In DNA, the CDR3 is TGTGCCAGCATGGAGGACAGACAGAATTACAATGAGCAGTTCTTC. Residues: CASMEDRQNYNEQFF.

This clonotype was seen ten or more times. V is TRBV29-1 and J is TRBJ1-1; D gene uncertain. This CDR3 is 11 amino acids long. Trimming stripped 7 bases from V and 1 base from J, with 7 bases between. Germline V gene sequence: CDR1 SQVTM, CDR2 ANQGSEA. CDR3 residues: CSAKKNTEAFF. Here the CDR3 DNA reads TGCAGCGCCAAGAAGAACACTGAAGCTTTCTTT. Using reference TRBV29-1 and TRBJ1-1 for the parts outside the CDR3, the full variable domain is SAVISQKPSRDICQRGTSLTIQCQVDSQVTMMFWYRQQPGQSLTLIATANQGSEATYESGFVIDKFPISRPNLTFSTLTVSNMSPEDSSIYLCSAKKNTEAFFGQGTRLTVV.

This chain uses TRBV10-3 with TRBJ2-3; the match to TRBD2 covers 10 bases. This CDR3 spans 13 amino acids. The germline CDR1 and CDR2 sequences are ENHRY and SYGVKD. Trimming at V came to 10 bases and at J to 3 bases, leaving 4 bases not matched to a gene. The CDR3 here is CASKREGTDTQYF. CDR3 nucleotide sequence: TGTGCCAGCAAGCGGGAGGGGACAGATACGCAGTATTTT.

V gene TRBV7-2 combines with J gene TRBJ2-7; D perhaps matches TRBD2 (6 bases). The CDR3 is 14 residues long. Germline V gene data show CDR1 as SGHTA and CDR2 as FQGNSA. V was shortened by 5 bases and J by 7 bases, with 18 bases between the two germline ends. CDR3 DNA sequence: TGTGCCAGCAGCCCAGGACCGTGGAGGGAGGAGCAGTACTTC. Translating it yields CASSPGPWREEQYF.

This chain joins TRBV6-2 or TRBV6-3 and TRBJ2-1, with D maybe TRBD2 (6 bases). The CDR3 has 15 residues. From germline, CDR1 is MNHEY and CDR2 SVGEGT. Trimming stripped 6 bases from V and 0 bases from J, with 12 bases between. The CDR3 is CASRLARSSYNEQFF. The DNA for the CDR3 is TGTGCCAGCAGACTAGCCCGAAGCTCCTACAATGAGCAGTTCTTC.

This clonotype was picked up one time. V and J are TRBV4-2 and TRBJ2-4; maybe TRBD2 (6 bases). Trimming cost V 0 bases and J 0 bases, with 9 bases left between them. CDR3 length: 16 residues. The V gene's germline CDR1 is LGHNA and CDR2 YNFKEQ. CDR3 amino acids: CASSQELGGAKNIQYF. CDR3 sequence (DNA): TGTGCCAGCAGCCAAGAATTGGGGGGAGCCAAAAACATTCAGTACTTC.

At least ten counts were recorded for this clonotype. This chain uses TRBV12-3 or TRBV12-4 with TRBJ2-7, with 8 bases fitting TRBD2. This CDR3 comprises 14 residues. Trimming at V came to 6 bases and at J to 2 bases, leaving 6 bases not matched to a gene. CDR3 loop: CASSLAGRPYEQYF. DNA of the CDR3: TGTGCCAGCAGCCTAGCGGGCCGACCCTACGAGCAGTACTTC.

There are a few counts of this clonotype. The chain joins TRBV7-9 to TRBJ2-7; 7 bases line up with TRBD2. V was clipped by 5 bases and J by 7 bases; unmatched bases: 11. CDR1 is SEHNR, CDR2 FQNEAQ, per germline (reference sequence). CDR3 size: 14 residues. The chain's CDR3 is CASSLGKGGQEQYF. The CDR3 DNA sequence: TGTGCCAGCAGCCTGGGTAAGGGAGGGCAGGAGCAGTACTTC. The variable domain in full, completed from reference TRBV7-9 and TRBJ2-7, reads DTGVSQNPRHKITKRGQNVTFRCDPISEHNRLYWYRQTLGQGPEFLTYFQNEAQLEKSRLLSDRFSAERPKGSFSTLEIQRTEQGDSAMYLCASSLGKGGQEQYFGPGTRLTVT.

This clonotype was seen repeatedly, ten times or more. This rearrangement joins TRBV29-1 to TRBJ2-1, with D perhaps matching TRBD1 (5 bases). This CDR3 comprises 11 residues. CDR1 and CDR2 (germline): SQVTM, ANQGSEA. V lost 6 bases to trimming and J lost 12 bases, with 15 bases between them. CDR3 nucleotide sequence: TGCAGCGTGACAGAAGTTTCTCGGCAGTTCTTC. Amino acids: CSVTEVSRQFF.

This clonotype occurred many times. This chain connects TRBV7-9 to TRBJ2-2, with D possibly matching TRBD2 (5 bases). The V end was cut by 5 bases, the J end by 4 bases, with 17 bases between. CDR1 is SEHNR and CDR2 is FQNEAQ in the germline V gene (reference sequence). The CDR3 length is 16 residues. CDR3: CASSPALTAGTGELFF. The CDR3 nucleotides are TGTGCCAGCAGCCCGGCCTTAACGGCGGGCACCGGGGAGCTGTTTTTT.

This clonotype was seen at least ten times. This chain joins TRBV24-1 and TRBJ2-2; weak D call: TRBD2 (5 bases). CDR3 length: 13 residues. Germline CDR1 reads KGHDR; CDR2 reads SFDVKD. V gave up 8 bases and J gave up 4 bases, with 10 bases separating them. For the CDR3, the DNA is TGTGCCACCACCGATAGCGTCACCGGGGAGCTGTTTTTT. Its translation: CATTDSVTGELFF.

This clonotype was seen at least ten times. CDR3 loop: CASSLYTLRTQYF. CDR3 sequence (DNA): TGTGCCAGCAGTTTGTACACTCTGCGGACCCAGTACTTC. V gene TRBV28 combines with J gene TRBJ2-5; D gene uncertain. The germline gives CDR1 MDHEN, CDR2 SYDVKM. The CDR3 covers 13 residues. Between the trimmed V and J ends, which lost 3 bases and 7 bases, there was a span of 12 bases.

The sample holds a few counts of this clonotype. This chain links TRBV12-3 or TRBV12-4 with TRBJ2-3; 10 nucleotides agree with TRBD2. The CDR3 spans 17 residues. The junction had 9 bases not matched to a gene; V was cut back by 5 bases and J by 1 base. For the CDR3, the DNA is TGTGCCAGCAGTGCCCAACTAGCGGGATTGGGCACAGATACGCAGTATTTT. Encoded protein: CASSAQLAGLGTDTQYF.

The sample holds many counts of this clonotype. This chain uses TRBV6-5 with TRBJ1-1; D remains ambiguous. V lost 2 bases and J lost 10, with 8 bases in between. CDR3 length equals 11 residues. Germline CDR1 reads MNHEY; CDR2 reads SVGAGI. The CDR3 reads CASSYGSLAFF. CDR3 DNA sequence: TGTGCCAGCAGTTACGGGAGCCTAGCTTTCTTT.